This TCR beta chain appears in the sequencing data of a study of T cells in narcolepsy. Method: immunoSEQ multiplex PCR; TCRdb's copy keeps in-frame clones and lacks some. In the table there are approximately 28,000 clones, roughly 80% of which are singletons. Overall study findings and caveats: Blood of same and different patients, but not healthy controls, reportedly held recurring autoreactive clonotypes.

The CDR3 consists of 16 residues. Trimming left V 3 bases short and J 0 bases short, with 15 bases between. Germline assignment: CDR1 MGHRA and CDR2 YSYEKL. Concerning this clone itself: Its antigen is currently unknown.

This receptor was taken from a human donor in good health. Source material: memory (CD45RA-) CD4+ T cells from blood. V and J are TRBV4-1 and TRBJ2-7, with unresolved D. The CDR3 sequence is CASSQHLGRVSYEQYF. For the CDR3, the DNA is TGCGCCAGCAGCCAGCATTTAGGACGGGTCTCCTACGAGCAGTACTTC.